Presented here are 28 T cell receptor beta chains from one specimen sequenced in a study of blood T cell repertoires in COVID-19. Assay: immunoSEQ multiplex PCR; the TCRdb copy retains only in-frame clones and omits some. The sample shows about 230,000 clones, roughly 80% of them seen only once. Sequences were obtained from peripheral blood. These receptors were taken from a woman of 80 years or more with acute or convalescent COVID-19.

The chain carries TRBV29-1 and TRBJ2-1; 10 bases are a match to TRBD2. J was trimmed by 9 bases and V by 3 bases; bases with no gene match: 17. In germline, CDR1 is SQVTM, CDR2 ANQGSEA. This CDR3 comprises 17 residues. The CDR3, as DNA: TGCAGCGTTGACAGACAGCGGGAGGGCCCCTACAAGGGTGAGCAGTTCTTC. Translated: CSVDRQREGPYKGEQFF.

This clone turned up a few times. This chain uses TRBV7-7 with TRBJ2-5, with 8 nucleotides matching TRBD2. The V segment lost 1 base and the J segment 0 bases; nucleotides outside the gene matches: 4. The CDR3 totals 16 residues. Germline V gene lookup returns CDR1 SSHAT and CDR2 FNYEAQ (reference sequence). DNA for the CDR3: TGTGCCAGCAGCTTAGGAGGAGCGGGGGACCAAGAGACCCAGTACTTC. This sequence encodes CASSLGGAGDQETQYF.

The V gene is TRBV5-4, the J gene TRBJ1-1; possible D gene TRBD1, 5 bases. Trimming pared 3 bases from V and 0 bases from J, leaving 15 bases between. This CDR3 comprises 16 residues. Germline V lookup: CDR1 SGHNT, CDR2 YYREEE (reference sequence). The CDR3 loop is CASSSDPGRMNTEAFF. In DNA form, the CDR3 reads TGTGCCAGCAGCTCTGACCCAGGGCGGATGAACACTGAAGCTTTCTTT.

The rearrangement joins TRBV24-1 to TRBJ2-2; possible D gene TRBD2, 5 bases. The CDR3 spans 12 residues. Trimming left V 7 bases short and J 4 bases short, with 6 bases between. Germline loops: CDR1 KGHDR, CDR2 SFDVKD. The chain's CDR3 is CATSGLTGELFF. CDR3 DNA sequence: TGTGCCACCAGCGGACTCACCGGGGAGCTGTTTTTT.

The J gene is TRBJ2-7, the V gene TRBV10-3; 7 bases are a match to TRBD2. The V and J ends lost 3 bases and 6 bases, in that order; junction bases with no gene match: 8. The length of the CDR3 is 14 residues. Looked up from germline, CDR1 is ENHRY and CDR2 is SYGVKD. The CDR3 bases are TGTGCCATCAGTGACGGTGGGAGGGGTCTCGAGCAGTACTTC. Translated: CAISDGGRGLEQYF.

This sequence joins TRBV9 and TRBJ2-5; 8 nucleotides match TRBD1. This CDR3 has 13 residues. Germline values: CDR1 SGDLS, CDR2 YYNGEE. The V segment lost 4 bases and the J segment 5 bases; nucleotides outside the gene matches: 4. The DNA of the CDR3 is TGTGCCAGCAGCATGAACAGGGGGGAGACCCAGTACTTC. Its protein is CASSMNRGETQYF.

There are many counts of this clone. The V call is TRBV11-3, the J call TRBJ2-2; maybe TRBD2 (6 bases). This CDR3 has 16 amino acids. Germline V gene lookup returns CDR1 SGHNT and CDR2 YENEEA. V was shortened by 4 bases and J by 6 bases, with 18 bases between the two germline ends. The CDR3: CASSSSRSGWAGELFF. DNA of the CDR3: TGTGCCAGCAGCTCGAGTCGCAGCGGGTGGGCCGGGGAGCTGTTTTTT.

The genes are TRBV2 and TRBJ1-5; TRBD1 is a possible D gene (6 bases). V lost 5 bases to trimming and J lost 5 bases, with 7 bases between them. In germline, CDR1 is SNHLY, CDR2 FYNNEI. The CDR3 spans 12 residues. The CDR3 bases are TGTGCCAGCAGTCACAGGGATCAGCCCCAGCATTTT. Its protein is CASSHRDQPQHF. Based on the CDR3 plus reference TRBV2 and TRBJ1-5, the full variable domain is EPEVTQTPSHQVTQMGQEVILRCVPISNHLYFYWYRQILGQKVEFLVSFYNNEISEKSEIFDDQFSVERPDGSNFTLKIRSTKLEDSAMYFCASSHRDQPQHFGDGTRLSIL.

V gene TRBV28 combines with J gene TRBJ2-1, with TRBD1 matching 7 bases. The V gene end was trimmed by 5 bases and the J gene end by 11 bases; junction bases not matched to a gene: 3. Germline CDR1 reads MDHEN; CDR2 reads SYDVKM. The CDR3 runs to 11 residues. CDR3: CASSRDRKQFF. CDR3 in DNA: TGTGCCAGCAGTCGGGACAGAAAGCAGTTCTTC.

The chain has TRBV7-9 and TRBJ1-4, with D perhaps TRBD1 (6 bases). The CDR3 is 14 amino acids. Trimming stripped 5 bases from V and 4 bases from J, with 11 bases between. The V gene's germline CDR1 is SEHNR and CDR2 FQNEAQ (reference sequence). The CDR3 coding sequence is TGTGCCAGCAGCCCAGGGGCGAATAATGAAAAACTGTTTTTT. This sequence encodes CASSPGANNEKLFF. Complete variable domain (other parts from reference TRBV7-9 and TRBJ1-4): DTGVSQNPRHKITKRGQNVTFRCDPISEHNRLYWYRQTLGQGPEFLTYFQNEAQLEKSRLLSDRFSAERPKGSFSTLEIQRTEQGDSAMYLCASSPGANNEKLFFGSGTQLSVL.

The J gene is TRBJ2-6, the V gene TRBV7-2; D ambiguous. V was trimmed by 5 bases and J by 3 bases, leaving 8 bases between them. In germline, CDR1 is SGHTA, CDR2 FQGNSA. This CDR3 has 14 residues. CDR3: CASSPYGGANVLTF. The DNA for the CDR3 is TGTGCCAGCAGCCCTTACGGTGGGGCCAACGTCCTGACTTTC.

This clone has a count of ten or more. CDR3 in amino acids: CASSLSRRNYGYTF. In nucleotides, the CDR3 is TGTGCCAGCAGTTTATCGAGGAGGAACTATGGCTACACCTTC. The chain recombines TRBV27 with TRBJ1-2; unclear D gene. The V gene's germline CDR1 is MNHEY and CDR2 SMNVEV (reference sequence). The CDR3 loop spans 14 amino acids. V was trimmed by 0 bases and J by 2 bases, leaving 7 bases between them.

The chain uses TRBV5-1 and TRBJ2-2; TRBD1 matches 10 bases. The length of the CDR3 is 15 residues. The junction had 5 bases not matched to a gene; V was cut back by 5 bases and J by 4 bases. Germline V gives CDR1 SGHRS, CDR2 YFSETQ. CDR3 in DNA: TGCGCCAGCAGGACAGGGGGCGCGAGCACCGGGGAGCTGTTTTTT. Residues: CASRTGGASTGELFF.

This clone occurred a few times. This sequence joins TRBV19 and TRBJ1-5, with 9 positions matching TRBD1. Germline trimming cut 6 bases from V and 4 bases from J; bases unmatched to any gene: 13. Germline V gene data show CDR1 as LNHDA and CDR2 as SQIVND (reference sequence). This CDR3 spans 17 amino acids. The CDR3 nucleotides read TGTGCCAGTAGCCCCCGCGGTGGACAGGGGCGGAATCAGCCCCAGCATTTT. The encoded protein is CASSPRGGQGRNQPQHF. Supplemented by reference TRBV19 and TRBJ1-5, the full variable domain reads DGGITQSPKYLFRKEGQNVTLSCEQNLNHDAMYWYRQDPGQGLRLIYYSQIVNDFQKGDIAEGYSVSREKKESFPLTVTSAQKNPTAFYLCASSPRGGQGRNQPQHFGDGTRLSIL.

V usage is TRBV5-8 and J usage is TRBJ1-2; perhaps TRBD1 as D (6 bases). There are 15 residues in the CDR3. The V end was cut by 4 bases, the J end by 5 bases, with 18 bases between. The germline V gene encodes CDR1 SGHTS and CDR2 YDEGEE. The CDR3 is CASSPSGGRAYGYTF. The CDR3 DNA reads TGTGCCAGCAGCCCGAGCGGGGGGCGGGCATATGGCTACACCTTC.

V usage is TRBV19 and J usage is TRBJ1-1; the D gene is possibly TRBD1 (6 bases). Trimming took off 4 bases at V and 10 bases at J, with 13 bases between the two ends. Germline V lookup: CDR1 LNHDA, CDR2 SQIVND (reference sequence). The CDR3 covers 12 residues. CDR3 sequence: CASSTSEGVAFF. The CDR3 DNA sequence: TGTGCCAGTAGTACCTCCGAGGGGGTAGCTTTCTTT.

This chain connects TRBV7-3 to TRBJ2-3; TRBD1 matches at 9 bases. The CDR3 is 16 residues long. CDR1 is SGHTA, CDR2 FQGTGA, per germline. J was trimmed by 2 bases and V by 4 bases; bases with no gene match: 7. CDR3 DNA: TGTGCCAGCAGCTCAACAGGGGGCTACCCCACAGATACGCAGTATTTT. It is translated as CASSSTGGYPTDTQYF.

J is TRBJ2-4 and V is TRBV18; perhaps TRBD1 as D (6 bases). V was clipped by 8 bases and J by 3 bases, with 14 bases between them. The CDR3 has 14 amino acids. Germline CDR1 is KGHSH and CDR2 is LQKENI. As DNA, the CDR3 is TGTGCCAGCACGGACAGTACTGTCAAAAACATTCAGTACTTC. Its translation: CASTDSTVKNIQYF. The full variable domain, completed using reference TRBV18 and TRBJ2-4, is NAGVMQNPRHLVRRRGQEARLRCSPMKGHSHVYWYRQLPEEGLKFMVYLQKENIIDESGMPKERFSAEFPKEGPSILRIQQVVRGDSAAYFCASTDSTVKNIQYFGAGTRLSVL.

The rearrangement links TRBV19 to TRBJ1-4, with D perhaps TRBD1 (5 bases). Germline V gene sequence: CDR1 LNHDA, CDR2 SQIVND (reference sequence). V lost 8 bases and J 11 bases, leaving 18 bases between the germline ends. The length of the CDR3 is 13 residues. CDR3 loop: CASQQGRSRKLFF. As DNA, the CDR3 is TGTGCCAGTCAGCAGGGCCGAAGCAGGAAACTGTTTTTT.

The V and J genes are TRBV5-4 and TRBJ1-2, with D perhaps matching TRBD1 (6 bases). Trimming cost V 3 bases and J 10 bases, with 19 bases left between them. CDR3 size: 14 residues. Germline values: CDR1 SGHNT, CDR2 YYREEE (reference sequence). In DNA form, the CDR3 reads TGTGCCAGCAGCTCGTGGACAGCTCCCTATCTCTACACCTTC. It yields the protein CASSSWTAPYLYTF.

The V call is TRBV28, the J call TRBJ2-3, with 7 bases lining up with TRBD2. The CDR3 sequence is 14 residues long. Germline CDR1 MDHEN, CDR2 SYDVKM. Germline trimming cut 4 bases from V and 2 bases from J; bases unmatched to any gene: 3. CDR3 sequence (DNA): TGTGCCAGCAGTTCCGGGACTAACACAGATACGCAGTATTTT. Its translation: CASSSGTNTDTQYF.

The chain employs TRBV6-5 and TRBJ1-2; 7 positions agree with TRBD1. The CDR3 covers 12 residues. The V segment lost 6 bases and the J segment 3 bases; nucleotides outside the gene matches: 1. Germline V lookup: CDR1 MNHEY, CDR2 SVGAGI. CDR3 residues: CASRDRYYGYTF. The CDR3 DNA reads TGTGCCAGCAGGGACAGGTACTATGGCTACACCTTC.

This chain joins TRBV7-2 and TRBJ1-1; TRBD1 might be the D (5 bases). The length of the CDR3 is 12 residues. Trimming left V 6 bases short and J 7 bases short, with 12 bases between. CDR1 is SGHTA and CDR2 is FQGNSA in the germline V gene. The CDR3 nucleotides read TGTGCCAGCAGGAGGACAAGGGATGAAGCTTTCTTT. Amino acids: CASRRTRDEAFF.

The chain employs TRBV5-1 and TRBJ1-4; TRBD1 matches at 9 bases. V shed 4 bases, J shed 5 bases, and the junction held 6 bases outside the gene matches. Per the germline V gene, CDR1 is SGHRS and CDR2 is YFSETQ. The CDR3 contains 15 residues. The CDR3 spells CASSGMTGGNEKLFF. CDR3 coding DNA: TGCGCCAGCAGCGGTATGACAGGGGGAAATGAAAAACTGTTTTTT.

The gene calls are TRBV24-1 and TRBJ2-1, with a possible D match to TRBD2 (5 bases). The germline V gene encodes CDR1 KGHDR and CDR2 SFDVKD. The CDR3 runs 15 residues. Trimming shortened V by 4 bases and J by 6 bases, and 15 bases separated the two germline ends. The CDR3 region is CATSDTRRGFNEQFF. CDR3 nucleotides: TGTGCCACCAGTGACACTAGAAGAGGGTTCAATGAGCAGTTCTTC.

The chain couples TRBV6-5 to TRBJ2-7, with 10 positions matching TRBD2. The CDR3 totals 14 residues. CDR1 MNHEY and CDR2 SVGAGI come from the germline V gene. V shed 5 bases, J shed 2 bases, and the junction held 3 bases outside the gene matches. CDR3 nucleotides: TGTGCCAGCAGTCGAGCGGGGGGGACCTACGAGCAGTACTTC. It specifies CASSRAGGTYEQYF.

As concerns this clone: In the same sample, other DNA sequences code for this CDR3. The genes are TRBV6-5 and TRBJ2-5; 9 bases align to TRBD1. The germline CDR1 and CDR2 sequences are MNHEY and SVGAGI. CDR3 length equals 15 residues. The J segment lost 3 bases and the V segment lost 0 bases, leaving 2 bases of the junction unmatched. CDR3 nucleotide sequence: TGTGCCAGCAGTTACTCCGGGACAGGGAAAGAGACCCAGTACTTC. This translates into CASSYSGTGKETQYF.

Only one count was recorded for this clone. The rearrangement links TRBV11-2 to TRBJ2-7; D remains ambiguous. Germline values: CDR1 SGHAT, CDR2 FQNNGV. The CDR3 totals 13 residues. With 0 bases removed from V and 11 bases from J, the gap between germline ends came to 14 bases. The DNA of the CDR3 is TGTGCCAGCAGCTTAGAACCCGGTTCCCGGGAGTACTTC. This sequence encodes CASSLEPGSREYF.